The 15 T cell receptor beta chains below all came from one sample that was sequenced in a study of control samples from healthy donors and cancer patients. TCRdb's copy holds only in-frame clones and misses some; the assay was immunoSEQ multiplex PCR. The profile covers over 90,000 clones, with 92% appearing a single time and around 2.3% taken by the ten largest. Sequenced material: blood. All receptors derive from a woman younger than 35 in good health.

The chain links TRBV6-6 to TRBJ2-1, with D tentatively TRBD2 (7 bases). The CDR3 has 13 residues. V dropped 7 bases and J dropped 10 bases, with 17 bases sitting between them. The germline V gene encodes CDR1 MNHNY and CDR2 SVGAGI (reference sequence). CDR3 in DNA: TGTGCCAGCACCGAGGGGGGGCGGCGGGAGCAGTTCTTC. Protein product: CASTEGGRREQFF.

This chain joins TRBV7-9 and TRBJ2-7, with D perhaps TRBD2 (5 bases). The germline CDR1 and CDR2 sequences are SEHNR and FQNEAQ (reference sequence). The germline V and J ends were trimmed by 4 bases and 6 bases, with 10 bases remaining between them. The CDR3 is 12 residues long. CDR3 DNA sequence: TGTGCCAGCAGCTCCCGGAGCGGCGAGCAGTACTTC. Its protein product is CASSSRSGEQYF.

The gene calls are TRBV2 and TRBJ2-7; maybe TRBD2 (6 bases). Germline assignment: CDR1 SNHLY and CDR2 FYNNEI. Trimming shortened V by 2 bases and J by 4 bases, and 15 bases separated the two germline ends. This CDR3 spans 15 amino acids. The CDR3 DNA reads TGTGCCAGCAGTGAATTCGCGGGACCATTATACGAGCAGTACTTC. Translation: CASSEFAGPLYEQYF.

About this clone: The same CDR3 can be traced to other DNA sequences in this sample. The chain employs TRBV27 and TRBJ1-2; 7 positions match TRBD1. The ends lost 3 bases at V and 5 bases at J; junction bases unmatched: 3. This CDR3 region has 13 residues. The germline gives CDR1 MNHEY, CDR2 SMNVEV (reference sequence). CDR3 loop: CASSFGRGYGYTF. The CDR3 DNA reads TGTGCCAGCAGTTTCGGCAGGGGGTATGGCTACACCTTC.

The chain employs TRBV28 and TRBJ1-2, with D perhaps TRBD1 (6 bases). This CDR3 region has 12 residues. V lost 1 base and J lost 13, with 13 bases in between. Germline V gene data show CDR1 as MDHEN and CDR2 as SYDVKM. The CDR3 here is CASSLSGQDSTF. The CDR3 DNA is TGTGCCAGCAGTTTATCGGGACAAGACAGCACCTTC.

CDR3 protein: CASSSTRDGEQYF. As DNA, the CDR3 is TGTGCCAGCAGTTCTACTCGGGACGGCGAGCAGTACTTC. This chain joins TRBV27 and TRBJ2-7; D may be TRBD1 or TRBD2 (5 bases each). This CDR3 has 13 amino acids. Trimming shortened V by 4 bases and J by 6 bases, and 13 bases separated the two germline ends. The germline CDR1 and CDR2 sequences are MNHEY and SMNVEV (reference sequence).

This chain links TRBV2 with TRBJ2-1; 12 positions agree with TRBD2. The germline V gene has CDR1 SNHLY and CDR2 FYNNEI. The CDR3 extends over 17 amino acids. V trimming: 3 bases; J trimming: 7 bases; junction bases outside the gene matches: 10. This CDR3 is CASSEALLAGGRNEQFF. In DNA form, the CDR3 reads TGTGCCAGCAGTGAGGCCCTTCTAGCGGGAGGGCGGAATGAGCAGTTCTTC.

CDR3 region: CASSRRGNIQYF. Written as DNA, the CDR3 is TGTGCCAGCAGCCGCCGGGGAAACATTCAGTACTTC. The J gene is TRBJ2-4, the V gene TRBV3-1 (or the pseudogene TRBV3-2); the D gene is possibly TRBD2 (5 bases). This CDR3 spans 12 amino acids. CDR1 is LGHDT, CDR2 YNNKEL, per germline (reference sequence). V was cut by 4 bases and J by 6 bases, with 7 bases left in between.

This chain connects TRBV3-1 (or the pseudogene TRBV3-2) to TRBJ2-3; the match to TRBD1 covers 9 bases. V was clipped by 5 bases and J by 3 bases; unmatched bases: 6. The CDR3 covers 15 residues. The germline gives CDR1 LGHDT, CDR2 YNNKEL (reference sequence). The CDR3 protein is CASSYGTGMTDTQYF. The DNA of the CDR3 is TGTGCCAGCAGCTACGGGACAGGGATGACAGATACGCAGTATTTT.

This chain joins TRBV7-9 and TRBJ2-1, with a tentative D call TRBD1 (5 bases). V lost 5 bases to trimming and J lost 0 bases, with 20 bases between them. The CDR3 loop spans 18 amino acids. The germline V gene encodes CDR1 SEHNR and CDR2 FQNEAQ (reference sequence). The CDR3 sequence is CASSPRGPGQSSYNEQFF. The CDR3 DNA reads TGTGCCAGCAGCCCTAGGGGTCCAGGGCAGAGCTCCTACAATGAGCAGTTCTTC.

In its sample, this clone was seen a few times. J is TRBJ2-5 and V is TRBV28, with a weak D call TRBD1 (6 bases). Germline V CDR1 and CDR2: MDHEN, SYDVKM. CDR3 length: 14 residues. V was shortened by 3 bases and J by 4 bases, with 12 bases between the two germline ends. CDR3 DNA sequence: TGTGCCAGCAGTTTCCTAACAGGGCGAGAGACCCAGTACTTC. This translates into CASSFLTGRETQYF.

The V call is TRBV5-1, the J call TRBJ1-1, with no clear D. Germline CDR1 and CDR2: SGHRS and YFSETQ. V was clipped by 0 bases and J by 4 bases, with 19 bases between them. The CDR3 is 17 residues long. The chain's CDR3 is CASSLVASRRDGTEAFF. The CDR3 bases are TGCGCCAGCAGCTTGGTTGCCTCGAGGAGGGATGGCACTGAAGCTTTCTTT. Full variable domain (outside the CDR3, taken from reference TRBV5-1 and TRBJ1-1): KAGVTQTPRYLIKTRGQQVTLSCSPISGHRSVSWYQQTPGQGLQFLFEYFSETQRNKGNFPGRFSGRQFSNSRSEMNVSTLELGDSALYLCASSLVASRRDGTEAFFGQGTRLTVV.

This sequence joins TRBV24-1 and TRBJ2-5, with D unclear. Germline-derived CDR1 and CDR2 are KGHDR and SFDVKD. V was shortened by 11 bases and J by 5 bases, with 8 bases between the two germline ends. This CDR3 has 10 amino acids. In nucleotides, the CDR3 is TGTGCCAGGCGCACCGAGACCCAGTACTTC. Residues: CARRTETQYF.

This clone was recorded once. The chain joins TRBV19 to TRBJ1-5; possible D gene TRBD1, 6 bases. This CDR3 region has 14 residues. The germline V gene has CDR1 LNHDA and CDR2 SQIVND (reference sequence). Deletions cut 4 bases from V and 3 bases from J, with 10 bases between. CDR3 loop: CASSTTGTNQPQHF. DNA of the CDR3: TGTGCCAGTAGTACAACAGGGACCAATCAGCCCCAGCATTTT.

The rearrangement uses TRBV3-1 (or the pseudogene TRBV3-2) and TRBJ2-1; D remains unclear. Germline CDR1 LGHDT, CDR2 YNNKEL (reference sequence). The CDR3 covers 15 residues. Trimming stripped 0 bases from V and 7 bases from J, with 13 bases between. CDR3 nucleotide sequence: TGTGCCAGCAGCCAAGATTTGGCCGTGAGGAATGAGCAGTTCTTC. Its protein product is CASSQDLAVRNEQFF.